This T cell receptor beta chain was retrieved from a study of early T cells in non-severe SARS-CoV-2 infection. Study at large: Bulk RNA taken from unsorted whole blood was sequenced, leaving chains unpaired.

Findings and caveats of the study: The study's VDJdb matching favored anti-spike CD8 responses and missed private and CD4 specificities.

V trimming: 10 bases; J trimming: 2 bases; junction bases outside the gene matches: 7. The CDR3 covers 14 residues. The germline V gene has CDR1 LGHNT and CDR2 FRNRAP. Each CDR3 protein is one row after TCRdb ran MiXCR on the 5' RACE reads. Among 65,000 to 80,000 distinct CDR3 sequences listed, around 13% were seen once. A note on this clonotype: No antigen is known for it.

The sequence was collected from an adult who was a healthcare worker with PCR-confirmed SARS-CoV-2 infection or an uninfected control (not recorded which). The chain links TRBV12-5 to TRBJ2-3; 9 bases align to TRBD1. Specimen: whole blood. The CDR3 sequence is CATGDRALTDTQYF. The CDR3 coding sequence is TGTGCTACCGGGGACAGGGCCCTCACAGATACGCAGTATTTT.